Listed below are T cell receptor beta chains from one sample, sequenced in a study of T cells in Graves' hyperthyroidism and ophthalmopathy. Via MiXCR, TCRdb re-called the multiplex PCR reads, giving one row per CDR3 protein. The sample carries about 350,000 distinct CDR3 sequences, approximately 15% recorded once. Sequenced sample: blood. Every receptor here comes from a middle-aged woman with Graves' ophthalmopathy. Both conserved end residues are part of each CDR3. The D gene is left open where the match is weak. The size entry is marked missing in some rows and otherwise reads once, few, many or a size class.

clone size: many
D gene: .
V gene: TRBV15
J gene: TRBJ1-5
CDR3 protein: CATSRVGEPQHF
CDR3 DNA: TGTGCCACCAGCAGAGTGGGGGAGCCCCAGCATTTT

clone size: many
D gene: TRBD1
V gene: TRBV6-1
J gene: TRBJ1-5
CDR3 protein: CASSAGGSNQPQHF
CDR3 DNA: TGTGCCAGCAGTGCAGGGGGTAGCAATCAGCCCCAGCATTTT

clone size: many
D gene: .
V gene: TRBV27
J gene: TRBJ1-1
CDR3 protein: CASSFLGIAEAFF
CDR3 DNA: TGTGCCAGCAGTTTCCTGGGGATCGCTGAAGCTTTCTTT

clone size: .
D gene: .
V gene: TRBV7-9
J gene: TRBJ1-3
CDR3 protein: CASSLLNRVSSGNTIYF
CDR3 DNA: TGTGCCAGCAGCTTACTCAACAGGGTAAGCTCTGGAAACACCATATATTTT

clone size: .
D gene: TRBD2
V gene: TRBV4-2
J gene: TRBJ2-1
CDR3 protein: CASSQDSSGAYNEQFF
CDR3 DNA: TGTGCCAGCAGCCAAGATTCTAGCGGAGCCTACAATGAGCAGTTCTTC

clone size: few
D gene: .
V gene: TRBV7-9
J gene: TRBJ1-6
CDR3 protein: CASHYGGGRNSPLHF
CDR3 DNA: TGTGCCAGCCACTACGGGGGCGGTCGTAATTCACCCCTCCACTTT

clone size: many
D gene: .
V gene: TRBV6-2/TRBV6-3
J gene: TRBJ1-2
CDR3 protein: CASSSGPYGYTF
CDR3 DNA: TGTGCCAGCAGTTCCGGGCCCTATGGCTACACCTTC

clone size: many
D gene: .
V gene: TRBV18
J gene: TRBJ2-3
CDR3 protein: CASSQRTDTQYF
CDR3 DNA: TGTGCCAGCTCACAACGCACAGATACGCAGTATTTT

clone size: many
D gene: TRBD2
V gene: TRBV27
J gene: TRBJ2-1
CDR3 protein: CASSSGLAPGREQFF
CDR3 DNA: TGTGCCAGCAGTTCGGGACTAGCCCCGGGACGGGAGCAGTTCTTC

clone size: .
D gene: TRBD2
V gene: TRBV20-1
J gene: TRBJ2-7
CDR3 protein: CSAIGLAGVGYEQCF
CDR3 DNA: TGCAGTGCTATCGGACTAGCGGGAGTCGGGTACGAGCAGTGCTTC

clone size: few
D gene: TRBD2
V gene: TRBV28
J gene: TRBJ2-5
CDR3 protein: CASSPPSGFQETQYF
CDR3 DNA: TGTGCCAGCAGTCCGCCTAGCGGCTTCCAAGAGACCCAGTACTTC

clone size: few
D gene: .
V gene: TRBV5-6
J gene: TRBJ1-5
CDR3 protein: CASSLGRALNQPQHF
CDR3 DNA: TGTGCCAGCAGCTTAGGGAGGGCACTCAATCAGCCCCAGCATTTT